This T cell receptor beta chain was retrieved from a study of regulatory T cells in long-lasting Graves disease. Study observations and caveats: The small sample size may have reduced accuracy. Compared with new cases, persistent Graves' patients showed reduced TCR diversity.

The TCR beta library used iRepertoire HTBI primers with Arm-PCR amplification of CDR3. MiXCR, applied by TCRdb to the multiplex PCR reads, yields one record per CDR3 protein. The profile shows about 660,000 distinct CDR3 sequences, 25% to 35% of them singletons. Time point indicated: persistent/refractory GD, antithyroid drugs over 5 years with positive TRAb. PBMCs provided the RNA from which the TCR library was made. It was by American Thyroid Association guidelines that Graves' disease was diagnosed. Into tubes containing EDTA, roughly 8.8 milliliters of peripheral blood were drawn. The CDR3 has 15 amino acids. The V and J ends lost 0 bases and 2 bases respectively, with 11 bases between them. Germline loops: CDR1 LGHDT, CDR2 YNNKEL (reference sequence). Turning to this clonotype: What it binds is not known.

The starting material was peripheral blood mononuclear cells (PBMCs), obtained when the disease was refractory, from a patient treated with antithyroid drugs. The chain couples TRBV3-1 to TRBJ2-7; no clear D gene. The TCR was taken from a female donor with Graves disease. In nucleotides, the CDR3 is TGTGCCAGCAGCCAAGATGCCAGGAAGACCTACGAGCAGTACTTC. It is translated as CASSQDARKTYEQYF.